The sequence of this T cell receptor beta chain was determined in a study of identical twins. V gave up 3 bases and J gave up 4 bases; unmatched junction bases: 4. Germline V gene lookup returns CDR1 SGHDT and CDR2 YYEEEE. The CDR3 loop spans 14 amino acids. This clonotype was recorded a few times. Its matching antigen is unknown. Regarding the study as a whole: Among beta out-of-frame sequences, excess sharing between twins appeared weaker. Reduced insertions were recorded for abundant cord blood beta clonotypes, with no such pattern in memory repertoires. Its conclusions, products of cross-sectional statistical analysis, did not come from following the same donors.

A template switching step contributed a universal primer site, while unique molecular identifiers were present in the cDNA. TCRdb reprocessed the 5' RACE reads via MiXCR and lists one record per CDR3 protein. In the table there are just under 650,000 distinct CDR3 sequences, just over 7% of which are singletons. This same sample was also part of a study on yellow fever vaccine responses in identical twins.

The V call is TRBV5-6, the J call TRBJ2-7, with 10 nucleotides matching TRBD2. This TCR was recovered from a woman aged 18-35 years in good health. Sequenced sample: PBMCs. In DNA, the CDR3 is TGTGCCAGCAGCTCGGCTAGCGGGGGTTACGAGCAGTACGTC. As protein: CASSSASGGYEQYV.